This T cell receptor beta chain appears in the sequencing data of a study of Graves' ophthalmopathy and Graves' hyperthyroidism. Study-wide results and caveats: Ophthalmopathy cases were distinguished from stable hyperthyroidism by a 13-signature model, reaching around 88% sensitivity and about 80% specificity.

Comment on this clonotype: Its antigen remains unknown.

TCR beta CDR3 regions were amplified from RNA transcripts. Investigators did first-round RT-PCR with HTBI primers, then second-round multiplex PCR. TCRdb re-derived calls from the multiplex PCR reads in MiXCR, one entry per CDR3 protein. The table shows 40,000 to 50,000 distinct CDR3 sequences, with under 65% occurring only once. Each donor who had ophthalmopathy showed moderate-to-severe activity, a CAS of ≥3, a NOSPECS of ≥4, and a duration under 3 months. The authors isolated PBMCs from around 10 ml of fresh peripheral blood. This TCR was sampled from an adult man with Graves' ophthalmopathy. The sequencing sample was made of peripheral blood.

DNA for the CDR3: TGTGCCAGCAGTTCAAGGACAATCCTGAACACTGAAGCTTTCTTT. Encoded protein: CASSSRTILNTEAFF. This sequence joins TRBV7-9 and TRBJ1-1; a possible D gene is TRBD1 (5 bases). This CDR3 comprises 15 residues. Germline V gene lookup returns CDR1 SEHNR and CDR2 FQNEAQ (reference sequence). V was clipped by 6 bases and J by 0 bases, with 14 bases between them.